Included here is one TCR beta chain sequence, with context. Its specificity is unknown. The data are from a study of vaccination effects on CD4 cells after COVID-19. Across the whole study: Convalescent patient samples, from a couple of individuals, date to 16 days and one week before vaccination. Whole-study findings and limits: Convalescent patients were few in the study, and early post-infection timepoints were absent.

Profiling relied on immunoSEQ multiplex PCR, and the TCRdb table lists in-frame clones only, not all of them. The data hold roughly 25,000 clones, with roughly 72% observed a single time. Before any sequencing was done, the ViraFEST assay used viral peptide pools to expand antigen-specific CD4+ T cells. Cells that had been cultured for approximately eleven days were the source of isolated CD4+ T cells. This person caught SARS-CoV-2 sometime from March to December 2020, and PCR testing confirmed the infection. For each well, 1.9 million or so PBMC were cultured with about 10 IU/ml IL-2 and 8 to 10 ug/ml peptides. There are 15 residues in the CDR3. Trimming cost V 6 bases and J 0 bases, with 13 bases left between them. Germline CDR1 reads SGHNT; CDR2 reads YYREEE (reference sequence).

This material consisted of CD4+ T cells from PBMCs cultured with SARS-CoV-2 spike peptides, taken before COVID-19 vaccination. This TCR was recovered from a human donor who had a prior SARS-CoV-2 infection. This chain links TRBV5-4 with TRBJ1-3, with D perhaps matching TRBD1 (5 bases). The CDR3 coding sequence is TGTGCCAGCAAAAATACAGGAGCCTCTGGAAACACCATATATTTT. Translating it yields CASKNTGASGNTIYF.